These 23 T cell receptor beta chains came from one sample sequenced in a study of blood T cell repertoires in COVID-19. Some clones are missing from TCRdb's copy, which holds only in-frame ones; the method was immunoSEQ multiplex PCR. The table includes about 180,000 clones, approximately 78% detected once. The sample comprised peripheral blood. These receptors came from a woman aged 80 or over with COVID-19, enrolled during active disease.

The gene calls are TRBV6-5 and TRBJ2-5; unclear D gene. The CDR3 runs to 13 residues. V lost 5 bases and J lost 1, with 8 bases in between. Germline V gene sequence: CDR1 MNHEY, CDR2 SVGAGI. The DNA for the CDR3 is TGTGCCAGCAGTCCGTCGGTCCAAGAGACCCAGTACTTC. This gives the protein CASSPSVQETQYF.

This chain joins TRBV7-6 and TRBJ2-7; D ambiguous. V was cut by 1 base and J by 0 bases, with 7 bases left in between. The CDR3 consists of 14 residues. The germline gives CDR1 SGHVS, CDR2 FNYEAQ. For the CDR3, the DNA is TGTGCCAGCAGCTTAGGTGCCAGCTCCTACGAGCAGTACTTC. Translated: CASSLGASSYEQYF.

This clone has only a few counts. The chain recombines TRBV19 with TRBJ2-3; TRBD2 aligns across 9 bases. Looked up from germline, CDR1 is LNHDA and CDR2 is SQIVND (reference sequence). The CDR3 is made up of 15 amino acids. Trimming at V came to 5 bases and at J to 1 base, leaving 4 bases not matched to a gene. CDR3 nucleotide sequence: TGTGCCAGTAGTCCGAGGACTAGCGGCACAGATACGCAGTATTTT. Encoded protein: CASSPRTSGTDTQYF.

CDR3 region: CASSHIFTGGRAGELFF. The CDR3 DNA sequence: TGTGCCAGCAGTCATATCTTTACAGGGGGAAGAGCCGGGGAGCTGTTTTTT. The V call is TRBV6-6, the J call TRBJ2-2; TRBD1 aligns across 8 bases. Germline CDR1 is MNHNY and CDR2 is SVGAGI (reference sequence). V lost 5 bases, J lost 6 bases, and 14 bases stayed unmatched. The CDR3 contains 17 residues.

The chain recombines TRBV29-1 with TRBJ1-1; 10 bases fit TRBD1. The J segment lost 4 bases and the V segment lost 7 bases, leaving 6 bases of the junction unmatched. The CDR3 is made up of 13 amino acids. Looked up from germline, CDR1 is SQVTM and CDR2 is ANQGSEA. DNA of the CDR3: TGCAGCGGTGTCCGGGACAGGGGCACTGAAGCTTTCTTT. This encodes CSGVRDRGTEAFF.

The genes are TRBV28 and TRBJ2-2; TRBD2 aligns across 7 bases. The CDR3 has 14 residues. CDR1 is MDHEN and CDR2 is SYDVKM in the germline V gene. Trimming at V came to 8 bases and at J to 3 bases, leaving 6 bases not matched to a gene. Here the CDR3 reads CASRASGYTGELFF. The CDR3 DNA sequence: TGTGCCAGCCGAGCTAGCGGCTACACCGGGGAGCTGTTTTTT.

V is TRBV30 and J is TRBJ2-7, with TRBD2 identical over 8 bases. The germline V gene has CDR1 GTSNPN and CDR2 SVGIG (reference sequence). The V gene end was trimmed by 5 bases and the J gene end by 5 bases; junction bases not matched to a gene: 14. The CDR3 runs 15 residues. The CDR3 nucleotides are TGTGCCTGGGGACGACACGGGGGGGAAGACGACGAGCAGTACTTC. Amino acid sequence: CAWGRHGGEDDEQYF. Looking up the rest from reference TRBV30 and TRBJ2-7 gives the full variable domain: SQTIHQWPATLVQPVGSPLSLECTVEGTSNPNLYWYRQAAGRGLQLLFYSVGIGQISSEVPQNLSASRPQDRQFILSSKKLLLSDSGFYLCAWGRHGGEDDEQYFGPGTRLTVT.

This clone was seen a handful of times. The rearrangement links TRBV6-5 to TRBJ2-4; 8 bases agree with TRBD2. CDR3 size: 15 residues. Looked up from germline, CDR1 is MNHEY and CDR2 is SVGAGI. V lost 6 bases, J lost 6 bases, and 10 bases stayed unmatched. The CDR3, as DNA: TGTGCCAGCAGCCCGACGATGAGCGGGAGAAACATTCAGTACTTC. This gives the protein CASSPTMSGRNIQYF.

This clone occurred once. The chain joins TRBV7-6 to TRBJ2-4, with 8 nucleotides matching TRBD2. V gave up 5 bases and J gave up 8 bases; unmatched junction bases: 14. The germline CDR1 and CDR2 sequences are SGHVS and FNYEAQ. This CDR3 spans 16 amino acids. The CDR3 DNA is TGTGCCAGCAGCCCCCACTTAGTAGCGGGAAGGGACATTCAGTACTTC. This gives the protein CASSPHLVAGRDIQYF.

CDR3 residues: CASSLGFAGGLSSTDTQYF. The DNA for the CDR3 is TGTGCCAGCAGCTTAGGTTTCGCGGGGGGGTTGTCGAGCACAGATACGCAGTATTTT. V usage is TRBV7-2 and J usage is TRBJ2-3, with TRBD2 identical over 9 bases. The J segment lost 0 bases and the V segment lost 1 base, leaving 11 bases of the junction unmatched. From germline, CDR1 is SGHTA and CDR2 FQGNSA. CDR3 length: 19 residues.

The chain carries TRBV6-5 and TRBJ2-7; D perhaps matches TRBD2 (5 bases). The CDR3 length is 13 residues. The V gene lost 5 bases and the J gene lost 6 bases, with 14 bases spanning the gap. Germline loops: CDR1 MNHEY, CDR2 SVGAGI. CDR3 nucleotide sequence: TGTGCCAGCAGTCCAGGATTAGGAGGCGAGCAGTACTTC. Protein product: CASSPGLGGEQYF.

CDR3 sequence reads: CSAGRSGEETQYF. CDR3 nucleotides: TGCAGCGCCGGGCGTAGCGGGGAAGAGACCCAGTACTTC. The rearrangement uses TRBV29-1 and TRBJ2-5, with TRBD2 matching 8 bases. Germline V gives CDR1 SQVTM, CDR2 ANQGSEA. V lost 7 bases, J lost 3 bases, and 7 bases stayed unmatched. This CDR3 is built from 13 residues.

The chain joins TRBV6-1 to TRBJ2-5; 10 nucleotides align to TRBD1. The germline V gene encodes CDR1 MNHNS and CDR2 SASEGT. Unmatched junction bases numbered 9, after V lost 4 bases and J lost 4 bases. This CDR3 comprises 16 residues. For the CDR3, the DNA is TGTGCCAGCAGTGCCTGGACAGGGGGGATTGGAGAGACCCAGTACTTC. It translates to CASSAWTGGIGETQYF.

The chain uses TRBV4-3 and TRBJ1-2; no firm D call. V was pared by 0 bases and J by 3 bases, with 11 bases between. The V gene's germline CDR1 is LGHNA and CDR2 YSLEER. This CDR3 has 15 residues. Here the CDR3 DNA reads TGCGCCAGCAGCCAAGAGTCAGGTTACGACTATGGCTACACCTTC. It specifies CASSQESGYDYGYTF.

This chain uses TRBV6-5 with TRBJ2-2; no definite D call. This CDR3 contains 15 residues. Germline CDR1 MNHEY, CDR2 SVGAGI. Trimming took off 6 bases at V and 3 bases at J, with 14 bases between the two ends. The CDR3 protein is CASRWSVGDTGELFF. Written as DNA, the CDR3 is TGTGCCAGCAGGTGGAGCGTAGGAGACACCGGGGAGCTGTTTTTT.

The chain is built from TRBV3-1 (or the pseudogene TRBV3-2) and TRBJ2-1, with 10 bases lining up with TRBD1. Germline V gene lookup returns CDR1 LGHDT and CDR2 YNNKEL (reference sequence). Losses at the gene ends were 3 bases for V and 6 bases for J; bases not matched to a gene: 2. This CDR3 is built from 14 residues. CDR3 bases: TGTGCCAGCAGCCATTGGGACAGGGGCAATGAGCAGTTCTTC. This translates into CASSHWDRGNEQFF.

The chain is built from TRBV10-3 and TRBJ2-5; D remains unclear. Germline CDR1 and CDR2: ENHRY and SYGVKD. Trimming left V 2 bases short and J 2 bases short, with 6 bases between. The length of the CDR3 is 13 residues. DNA for the CDR3: TGTGCCATCAGTGAGACTTATCAAGAGACCCAGTACTTC. The encoded protein is CAISETYQETQYF.

This CDR3 reads CASSLGGTAEAFF. CDR3 nucleotides: TGCGCCAGCAGCTTGGGGGGGACAGCTGAAGCTTTCTTT. V is TRBV5-1 and J is TRBJ1-1; 7 nucleotides agree with TRBD1. The germline gives CDR1 SGHRS, CDR2 YFSETQ. The CDR3 contains 13 residues. Trimming at V came to 0 bases and at J to 6 bases, leaving 2 bases not matched to a gene.

This chain connects TRBV28 to TRBJ1-5; D may be TRBD1 (6 bases). The CDR3 loop spans 14 amino acids. The V gene's germline CDR1 is MDHEN and CDR2 SYDVKM. The V and J ends lost 6 bases and 2 bases respectively, with 11 bases between them. CDR3 amino acids: CASRAWTGNQPQHF. DNA for the CDR3: TGTGCCAGCAGGGCCTGGACAGGCAATCAGCCCCAGCATTTT. The entire variable domain, with the rest obtained from reference TRBV28 and TRBJ1-5, is as follows: DVKVTQSSRYLVKRTGEKVFLECVQDMDHENMFWYRQDPGLGLRLIYFSYDVKMKEKGDIPEGYSVSREKKERFSLILESASTNQTSMYLCASRAWTGNQPQHFGDGTRLSIL.

This clone was recorded only once. CDR3: CASSQAPGGSTDTQYF. Written as DNA, the CDR3 is TGTGCCAGCAGCCAAGCCCCGGGGGGGAGCACAGATACGCAGTATTTT. The V call is TRBV3-1 (or the pseudogene TRBV3-2), the J call TRBJ2-3; 8 bases match TRBD2. CDR3 length: 16 residues. Trimming removed 1 base from V and 0 bases from J; junction bases left unmatched: 3. Germline lookup yields CDR1 LGHDT and CDR2 YNNKEL (reference sequence).

The rearrangement links TRBV7-8 to TRBJ2-2, with D possibly matching TRBD2 (5 bases). Germline lookup yields CDR1 SGHVS and CDR2 FQNEAQ. Trimming took off 0 bases at V and 4 bases at J, with 15 bases between the two ends. The CDR3 has 17 amino acids. CDR3 coding DNA: TGTGCCAGCAGCTTAGCCTCCCTTGTTCGGGGCACCGGGGAGCTGTTTTTT. It specifies CASSLASLVRGTGELFF.

In this sample, this clone turned up once. The chain joins TRBV2 to TRBJ2-2; possibly TRBD1 for D (6 bases). The CDR3 has 14 amino acids. Per the germline V gene, CDR1 is SNHLY and CDR2 is FYNNEI. Deletions cut 7 bases from V and 5 bases from J, with 14 bases between. The CDR3: CASKGTSGTGELFF. CDR3 in DNA: TGTGCCAGCAAGGGGACATCTGGAACCGGGGAGCTGTTTTTT.

V and J are TRBV20-1 and TRBJ2-7, with 9 bases identical to TRBD2. The CDR3 totals 16 residues. V lost 3 bases, J lost 7 bases, and 16 bases stayed unmatched. Germline V CDR1 and CDR2: DFQATT, SNEGSKA (reference sequence). CDR3 protein: CSASRLGRAGGLEQYF. CDR3 coding DNA: TGCAGTGCTAGTAGGTTGGGGCGAGCGGGAGGATTAGAGCAGTACTTC.